Following are 7 T cell receptor beta chains from one sample sequenced in a study of CD8+CD57+ T cells in acquired aplastic anemia. Genomic DNA was employed as the template in profiling TCR beta VDJ and CDR3. TCRdb analysed the reads with MiXCR anew, one entry per CDR3 protein. The sample has some 190,000 distinct CDR3 sequences; about half are singletons. Sequenced sample: sorted CD4+, CD8+, or CD8+CD57+ T cells (not recorded which) from PBMCs. The source is a human donor in good health, serving as a control.

Many counts were recorded for this clonotype. V usage is TRBV7-9 and J usage is TRBJ1-1; D remains unclear. This CDR3 is built from 15 residues. Germline CDR1 reads SEHNR; CDR2 reads FQNEAQ (reference sequence). Trimming removed 1 base from V and 5 bases from J, with 14 bases in between. This CDR3 is CASSLDGYKGTEAFF. The CDR3 region has the DNA TGTGCCAGCAGCTTAGACGGCTATAAAGGGACTGAAGCTTTCTTT.

This clonotype was recorded at least ten times. Compared with germline, one end of the junction differs, possibly owing to a read error. The chain recombines TRBV7-6 with TRBJ1-2; a possible D gene is TRBD1 (5 bases). The CDR3 contains 14 residues. Germline V gene sequence: CDR1 SGHVS, CDR2 FNYEAQ. DNA of the CDR3: TGTGCCAGCGGCTTAGCGGGGGGTGGGGATGGCTACACCTTC. This translates into CASGLAGGGDGYTF.

The V gene is TRBV20-1, the J gene TRBJ2-3, with TRBD2 matching over 12 bases. CDR1 DFQATT and CDR2 SNEGSKA come from the germline V gene (reference sequence). CDR3 length equals 18 residues. J gave up 5 bases and V 0 bases, and 12 bases lay outside the gene matches. CDR3 sequence (DNA): TGCAGTGCTAGAGAGCCTATAACTAGCGGGAGGCTGGTAGATACGCAGTATTTT. Translating gives CSAREPITSGRLVDTQYF.

Many counts were recorded for this clonotype. This chain uses TRBV24-1 with TRBJ1-5; D uncertain. V lost 4 bases and J lost 4, with 4 bases in between. Germline V gene sequence: CDR1 KGHDR, CDR2 SFDVKD. The CDR3 consists of 12 residues. CDR3 bases: TGTGCCACCAGTGAAGGAAATCAGCCCCAGCATTTT. Protein sequence: CATSEGNQPQHF.

The table lists this clonotype with many counts. The V gene is TRBV27, the J gene TRBJ2-5, with TRBD2 matching over 7 bases. The V segment lost 3 bases and the J segment 2 bases; nucleotides outside the gene matches: 0. This CDR3 comprises 13 residues. Per the germline V gene, CDR1 is MNHEY and CDR2 is SMNVEV (reference sequence). The CDR3 here is CASSFGGQETQYF. The CDR3 DNA follows: TGTGCCAGCAGTTTCGGGGGGCAAGAGACCCAGTACTTC.

This clonotype was seen once. This may be a read error, as it is one base from a much larger clone. The V gene is TRBV6-5, the J gene TRBJ1-2; D may be TRBD1 (5 bases). The CDR3 spans 17 residues. Germline V gene sequence: CDR1 MNHEY, CDR2 SVGAGI. CDR3 residues: CASSYLQGGGQNYGHTF. The CDR3 nucleotides are TGTGCCAGCAGTTACCTGCAGGGAGGAGGACAAAACTATGGCCACACCTTC.

This clonotype was detected many times. The chain is built from TRBV29-1 and TRBJ2-7; 15 bases are a match to TRBD2. CDR3 length equals 17 residues. In germline, CDR1 is SQVTM, CDR2 ANQGSEA. The J segment lost 3 bases and the V segment lost 3 bases, leaving 9 bases of the junction unmatched. The CDR3 DNA follows: TGCAGCGTTGAGGCGCCGGGACTAGCGGGGGGCCGCTACGAGCAGTACTTC. Its protein is CSVEAPGLAGGRYEQYF.